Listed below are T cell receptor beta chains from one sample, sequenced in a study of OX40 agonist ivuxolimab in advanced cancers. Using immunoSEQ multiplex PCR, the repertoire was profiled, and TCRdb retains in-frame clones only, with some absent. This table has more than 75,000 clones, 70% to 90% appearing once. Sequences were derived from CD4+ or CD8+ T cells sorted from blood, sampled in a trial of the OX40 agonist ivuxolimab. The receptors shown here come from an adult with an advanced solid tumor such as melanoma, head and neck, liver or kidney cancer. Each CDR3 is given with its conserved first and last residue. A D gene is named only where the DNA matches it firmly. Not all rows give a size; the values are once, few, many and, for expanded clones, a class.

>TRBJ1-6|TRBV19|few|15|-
TGTGCCAGTAAGAACAGCTTCGTCTATAATTCACCCCTCCACTTT
CASKNSFVYNSPLHF
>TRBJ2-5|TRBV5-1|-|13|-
TGCGCCAGCAGCTTGGAACCACAAGAGACCCAGTACTTC
CASSLEPQETQYF
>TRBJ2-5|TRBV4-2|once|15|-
TGTGCCAGCAGCCAAGAACCTTACGGAGGCGAGACCCAGTACTTC
CASSQEPYGGETQYF
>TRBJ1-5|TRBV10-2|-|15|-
TGCGCCAGCAGTGAGAGTGCTGCAGGGATCCAGCCCCAGCATTTT
CASSESAAGIQPQHF
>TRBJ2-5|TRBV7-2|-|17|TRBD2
TGTGCCAGCAGCCCGCGACTAGCGGGCCCTGGAGGAGAGACCCAGTACTTC
CASSPRLAGPGGETQYF
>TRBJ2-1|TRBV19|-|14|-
TGTGCCAGTAGTGGACAGATAGGGTACAATGAGCAGTTCTTC
CASSGQIGYNEQFF
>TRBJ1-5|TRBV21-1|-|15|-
TGTGCCAGCGGAACAGGGGGCGATGGCAATCAGCCCCAGCATTTT
CASGTGGDGNQPQHF
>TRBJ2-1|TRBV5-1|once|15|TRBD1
TGCGCCAGCAGCGACTACTCGACAGGGACAGGTGAGCAGTTCTTC
CASSDYSTGTGEQFF
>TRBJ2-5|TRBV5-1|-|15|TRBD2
TGCGCCAGCAGCTTAGTCGGGACTAGCGTCGAGACCCAGTACTTC
CASSLVGTSVETQYF
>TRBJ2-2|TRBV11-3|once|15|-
TGTGCCAGCAGCTTGGGAGGGGGCAACACCGGGGAGCTGTTTTTT
CASSLGGGNTGELFF
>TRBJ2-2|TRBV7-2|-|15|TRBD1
TGTGCCAGCAGCCTCAGGGGGCCGACCACCGGGGAGCTGTTTTTT
CASSLRGPTTGELFF
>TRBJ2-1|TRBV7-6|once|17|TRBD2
TGTGCCAGCAGCTTAGGCGGGAGGGCCGAGTTCAGCAATGAGCAGTTCTTC
CASSLGGRAEFSNEQFF
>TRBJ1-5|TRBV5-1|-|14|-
TGCGCCAGCAGCTTAGAAGGGGACAATCAGCCCCAGCATTTT
CASSLEGDNQPQHF
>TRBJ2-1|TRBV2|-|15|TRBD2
TGTGCCAGCAATCGACTAGCGGGGCTTTACAATGAGCAGTTCTTC
CASNRLAGLYNEQFF
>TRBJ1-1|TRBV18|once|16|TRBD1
TGTGCCAGCTCACCTTTCTCCGGGACAGGGGGAACTGAAGCTTTCTTT
CASSPFSGTGGTEAFF
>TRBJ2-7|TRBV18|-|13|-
TGTGCCAGCTCTGACCAGGACACCTACGAGCAGTACTTC
CASSDQDTYEQYF
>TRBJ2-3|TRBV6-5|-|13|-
TGTGCCAGCAGTTTCCGAAAATCAGATACGCAGTATTTT
CASSFRKSDTQYF
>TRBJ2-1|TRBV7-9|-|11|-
TGTGCCAGCAGCCGGCCGGGTGAGCAGTTCTTC
CASSRPGEQFF
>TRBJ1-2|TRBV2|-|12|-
TGTGCCAGCAGGGGGGACGAGGAAGGCTACACCTTC
CASRGDEEGYTF
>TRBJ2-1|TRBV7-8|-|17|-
TGTGCCAGCAGCTTTGGGGGGTCGGGGAATACCTACAATGAGCAGTTCTTC
CASSFGGSGNTYNEQFF
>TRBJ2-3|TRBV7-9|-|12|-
TGTGCCAGCAGAATAGGTGCAGATACGCAGTATTTT
CASRIGADTQYF
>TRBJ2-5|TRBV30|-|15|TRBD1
TGTGCCTGGAGCCCAGGGGGACCGATCCAAGAGACCCAGTACTTC
CAWSPGGPIQETQYF
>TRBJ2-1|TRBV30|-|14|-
TGTGCCTCCCTTAGGCCGGACGCGCTCTACGAGCAGTTCTTC
CASLRPDALYEQFF
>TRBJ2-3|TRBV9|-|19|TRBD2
TGTGCCAGCAGCGCAGGACTAGCGGGAGGAGGGGTCATTGCAGATACGCAGTATTTT
CASSAGLAGGGVIADTQYF
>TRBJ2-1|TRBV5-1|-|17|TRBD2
TGCGCCAGCAGACCCTCAGGACTAGCGGGAGTATACAATGAGCAGTTCTTC
CASRPSGLAGVYNEQFF
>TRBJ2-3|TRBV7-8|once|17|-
TGTGCCAGCAGCTTAGAGGGGACATCTGTGCGCTCAGATACGCAGTATTTT
CASSLEGTSVRSDTQYF
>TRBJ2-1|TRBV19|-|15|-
TGTGCCAGTAGCCGTGACATCAGTGTGGACGATGAGCAGTTCTTC
CASSRDISVDDEQFF
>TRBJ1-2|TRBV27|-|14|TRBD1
TGTGCCAGCAGCCCAGGGGGCGCTGGATATGGCTACACCTTC
CASSPGGAGYGYTF
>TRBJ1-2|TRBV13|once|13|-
TGTGCCAGCACCCCGGAAGGTAACTATGGCTACACCTTC
CASTPEGNYGYTF
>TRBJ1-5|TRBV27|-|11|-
TGTGCCAGCGGGCGTGATCAGCCCCAGCATTTT
CASGRDQPQHF
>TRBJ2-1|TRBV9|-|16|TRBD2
TGTGCCAGCAGCGTCGGACTAGCGGGAGGGGCATACAAGCAGTTCTTC
CASSVGLAGGAYKQFF